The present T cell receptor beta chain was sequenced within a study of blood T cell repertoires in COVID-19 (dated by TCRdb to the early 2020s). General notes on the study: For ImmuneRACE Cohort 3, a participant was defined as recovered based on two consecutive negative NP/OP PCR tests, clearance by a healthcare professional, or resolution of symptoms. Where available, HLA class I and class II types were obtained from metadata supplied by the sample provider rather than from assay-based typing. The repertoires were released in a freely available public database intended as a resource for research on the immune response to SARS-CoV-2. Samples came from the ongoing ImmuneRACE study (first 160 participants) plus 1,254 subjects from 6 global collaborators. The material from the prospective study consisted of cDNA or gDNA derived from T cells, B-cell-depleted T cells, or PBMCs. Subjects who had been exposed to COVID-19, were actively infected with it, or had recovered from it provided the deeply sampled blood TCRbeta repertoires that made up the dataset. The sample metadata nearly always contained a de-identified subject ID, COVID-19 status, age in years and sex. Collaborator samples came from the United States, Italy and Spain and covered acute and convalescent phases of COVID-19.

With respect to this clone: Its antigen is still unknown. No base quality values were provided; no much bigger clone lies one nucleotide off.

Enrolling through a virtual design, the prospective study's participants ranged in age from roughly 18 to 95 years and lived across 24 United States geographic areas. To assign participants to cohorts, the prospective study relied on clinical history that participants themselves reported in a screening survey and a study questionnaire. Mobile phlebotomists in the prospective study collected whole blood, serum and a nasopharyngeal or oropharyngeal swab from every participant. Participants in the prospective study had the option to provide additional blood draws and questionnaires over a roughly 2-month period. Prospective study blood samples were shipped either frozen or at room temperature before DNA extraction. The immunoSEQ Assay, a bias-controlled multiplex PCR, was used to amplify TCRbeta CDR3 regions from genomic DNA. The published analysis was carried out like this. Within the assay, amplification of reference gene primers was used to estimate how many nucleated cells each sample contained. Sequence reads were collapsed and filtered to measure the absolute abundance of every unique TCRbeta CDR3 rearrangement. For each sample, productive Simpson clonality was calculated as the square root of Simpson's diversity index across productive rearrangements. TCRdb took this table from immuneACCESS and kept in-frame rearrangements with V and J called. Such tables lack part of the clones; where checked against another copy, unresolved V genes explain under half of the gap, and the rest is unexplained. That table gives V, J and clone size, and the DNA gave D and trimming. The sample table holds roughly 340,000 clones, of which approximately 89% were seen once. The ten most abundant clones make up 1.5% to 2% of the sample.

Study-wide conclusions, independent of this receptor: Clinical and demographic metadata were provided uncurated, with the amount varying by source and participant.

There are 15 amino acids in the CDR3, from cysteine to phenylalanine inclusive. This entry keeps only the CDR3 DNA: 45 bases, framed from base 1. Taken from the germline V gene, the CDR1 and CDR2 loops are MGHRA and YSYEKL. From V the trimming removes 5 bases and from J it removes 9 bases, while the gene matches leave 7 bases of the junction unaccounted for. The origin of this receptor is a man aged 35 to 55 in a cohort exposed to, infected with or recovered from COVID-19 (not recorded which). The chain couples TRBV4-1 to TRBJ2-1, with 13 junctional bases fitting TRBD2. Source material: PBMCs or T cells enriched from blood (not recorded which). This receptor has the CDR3 CASSVGLAGRGEQFF. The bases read TGCGCCAGCAGCGTGGGACTAGCGGGAAGGGGTGAGCAGTTCTTC.